This entry is about one TCR beta chain. These data come from a study of cytomegalovirus exposure and HLA in healthy donors. Both 60 Vbeta primers and 13 Jbeta primers went into the PCR. The table came from immunoSEQ multiplex PCR; TCRdb's copy has only in-frame clones and leaves some out. The data contain about 80,000 clones, about 79% of them singletons. Germline V gives CDR1 SQVTM, CDR2 ANQGSEA. Trimming took 7 bases from V and 5 from J; bases not matched to a gene: 7. This CDR3 is 14 amino acids long. The sequenced sample was PBMCs. The J gene is TRBJ2-1, the V gene TRBV29-1; the match to TRBD2 covers 11 bases. The sequence came from a woman aged 40 to 50 in good health and CMV-seronegative. CDR3 sequence (DNA): TGCAGCGGTTGGGGTAGCGGGAGGGACAATGAGCAGTTCTTC. Its protein product is CSGWGSGRDNEQFF.